This TCR beta chain derives from a study of blood T cells in healthy people across ages. Regarding the study as a whole: Per million T cells, TCR beta diversity dropped about linearly as age rose. Correlation between TCR beta diversity and naive T cell percentage was strong.

Sample-barcoded 5' priming and a J-beta primer mix drove a second PCR of about 7 to 12 cycles. Every sample produced at least 3 million CDR3-containing paired-end reads. A single record per CDR3 protein comes from TCRdb applying MiXCR to the 5' RACE reads. The sample contains about 780,000 distinct CDR3 sequences, under 80% of which appear only once. Per sample, no less than 5.5 micrograms of total RNA were extracted. Note on this clonotype: Its antigen is currently unknown. One junction end disagrees with the germline gene, perhaps due to a read error.

What was sequenced was blood. The clonotype comes from a young man in good health.

CDR3 protein: CAGSRTGLAYEQYF. CDR3 bases: TGCGCCGGCAGCCGGACAGGGCTGGCCTACGAGCAGTACTTC. V and J are TRBV5-1 and TRBJ2-7; TRBD1 matches at 8 bases. The CDR3 totals 14 residues. In germline, CDR1 is SGHRS, CDR2 YFSETQ.